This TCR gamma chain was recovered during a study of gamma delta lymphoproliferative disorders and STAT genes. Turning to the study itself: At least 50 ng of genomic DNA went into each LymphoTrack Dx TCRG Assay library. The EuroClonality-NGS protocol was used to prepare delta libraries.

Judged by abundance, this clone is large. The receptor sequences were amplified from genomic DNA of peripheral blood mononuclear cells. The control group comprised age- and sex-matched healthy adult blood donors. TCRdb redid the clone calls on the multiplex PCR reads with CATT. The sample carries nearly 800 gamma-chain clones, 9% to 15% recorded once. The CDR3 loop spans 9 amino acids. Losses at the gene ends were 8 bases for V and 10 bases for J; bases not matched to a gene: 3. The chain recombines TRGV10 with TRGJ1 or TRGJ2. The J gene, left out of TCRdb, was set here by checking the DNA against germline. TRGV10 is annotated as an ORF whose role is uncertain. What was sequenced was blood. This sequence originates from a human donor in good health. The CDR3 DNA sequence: TGTGCTGCGTGGGTAAAGAAACTCTTT. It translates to CAAWVKKLF.